This TCR beta chain is from a study of shared clonotypes between healthy human individuals. The material for each subset, its genomic DNA, was split evenly across several immunoSEQ plates. Generated by immunoSEQ multiplex PCR, the TCRdb table keeps only in-frame clones and is missing some. This table has 950,000 to 1,100,000 clones, approximately 70% appearing once. Whole-study results and caveats: Donor scarcity curtailed the genetic and exposure-history diversity represented herein. Tissue TCR repertoires likely differ from these blood-only repertoires.

In the case of this clone: Antigen: not known.

None of the donors, who were healthy HIV-negative adults, had recently had acute infections or vaccinations. Per germline, CDR1 MNHNY and CDR2 SVGAGI (reference sequence). The CDR3 spans 15 residues. Trimming removed 7 bases from V and 5 bases from J, with 20 bases in between. The sequence was collected from a man younger than 35 in good health. Sequencing used memory CD4+ T cells sorted from blood. The subset here: CD45RA-negative fraction. V is TRBV6-6 and J is TRBJ1-2; D remains ambiguous. CDR3 nucleotide sequence: TGTGCCAGCAAGGAGGCCACCAATACTAGATATGGCTACACCTTC. Protein: CASKEATNTRYGYTF.